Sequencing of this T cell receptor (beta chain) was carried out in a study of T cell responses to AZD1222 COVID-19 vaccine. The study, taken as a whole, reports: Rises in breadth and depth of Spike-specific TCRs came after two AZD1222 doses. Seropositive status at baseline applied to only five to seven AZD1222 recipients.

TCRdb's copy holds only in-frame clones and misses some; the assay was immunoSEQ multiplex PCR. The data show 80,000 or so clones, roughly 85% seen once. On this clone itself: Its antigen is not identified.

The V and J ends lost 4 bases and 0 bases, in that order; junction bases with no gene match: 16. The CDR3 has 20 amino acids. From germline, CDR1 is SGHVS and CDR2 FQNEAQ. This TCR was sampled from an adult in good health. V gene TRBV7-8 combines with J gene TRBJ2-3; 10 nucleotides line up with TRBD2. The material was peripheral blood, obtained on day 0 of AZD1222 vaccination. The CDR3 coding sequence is TGTGCCAGCAGCTCTAAGGCGCAGGGAGCGGGGGGGCCGAGCACAGATACGCAGTATTTT. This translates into CASSSKAQGAGGPSTDTQYF.